This is a list of T cell receptor beta chains from one sample in a study of blood T cell repertoires in COVID-19. This table comes from immunoSEQ multiplex PCR, and its TCRdb copy is limited to in-frame clones, with some not included. The data hold about 270,000 clones, with 90% observed a single time. The sequenced material came from PBMCs or T cells enriched from blood (not recorded which). The source is a woman aged 25 to 39 with acute COVID-19. The CDR3 runs from the conserved cysteine through the conserved F or W. D genes are given only for firm matches. Clone size is shown for a subset of rows, as once, few, many or a class of expanded clone.

>TRBV5-5|TRBJ2-3|once|TRBD2
TGTGCCAGCACCTTGACTAGCGGGAGGTGGGGCACAGATACGCAGTATTTT
CASTLTSGRWGTDTQYF
>TRBV5-1|TRBJ2-3|once|.
TGCGCCAGCAGCTTGGGGTTGTTAGCCCCAGATACGCAGTATTTT
CASSLGLLAPDTQYF
>TRBV10-3|TRBJ2-3|.|TRBD1
TGTGCCATCAGTGAGGGCCAGGGGGCCGCAGATACGCAGTATTTT
CAISEGQGAADTQYF
>TRBV27|TRBJ1-5|.|.
TGTGCCAGCAGTTTAATGGGAGGTCAGCCCCAGCATTTT
CASSLMGGQPQHF
>TRBV19|TRBJ2-1|.|.
TGTGCCAGTAGTATAGGGTTGGGGTTGGACACCTACAATGAGCAGTTCTTC
CASSIGLGLDTYNEQFF
>TRBV29-1|TRBJ2-6|.|.
TGCAGCGTTGAAGACAGTCCCTCTGGGGCCAACGTCCTGACTTTC
CSVEDSPSGANVLTF
>TRBV5-1|TRBJ1-2|.|.
TGCGCCAGCAGCTTGGGGAACAGGGACTATGGCTACACCTTC
CASSLGNRDYGYTF
>TRBV27|TRBJ2-2|.|TRBD1
TGTGCCAGCAGTTTATTCCAGGGGGTGAACACCGGGGAGCTGTTTTTT
CASSLFQGVNTGELFF
>TRBV11-2|TRBJ2-1|.|TRBD2
TGTGCCAGCAGCTCGACAGCGGGAGGGCCGCATGAGCAGTTCTTC
CASSSTAGGPHEQFF
>TRBV9|TRBJ2-3|.|.
TGTGCCAGCAGCAAACAGCCAGATACGCAGTATTTT
CASSKQPDTQYF
>TRBV5-1|TRBJ2-7|.|TRBD2
TGCGCCAGCAGTTCCCAGGAGCGGGGGTTCTCCTACGAGCAGTACTTC
CASSSQERGFSYEQYF
>TRBV6-5|TRBJ1-5|.|.
TGTGCCAGCAGTTACCCTGGGAGGGTCAATCAGCCCCAGCATTTT
CASSYPGRVNQPQHF
>TRBV18|TRBJ2-2|.|TRBD2
TGTGCCAGCTCACCGAGGACTAGCGACACCGGGGAGCTGTTTTTT
CASSPRTSDTGELFF
>TRBV14|TRBJ2-7|.|TRBD1
TGTGCCAGCAGCCAAACCCGACAGGGCGGCGTTAGCTCCTACGAGCAGTACTTC
CASSQTRQGGVSSYEQYF
>TRBV20-1|TRBJ2-3|.|TRBD2
TGCAGTGCTAGTGAGACTAGCGGGAGGTGGGGCACAGATACGCAGTATTTT
CSASETSGRWGTDTQYF
>TRBV10-2|TRBJ2-1|.|.
TGCGCCAGCAGTGAGGTTGGTCTAGACTACAATGAGCAGTTCTTC
CASSEVGLDYNEQFF
>TRBV3-1/TRBV3-2|TRBJ2-3|.|TRBD1
TGTGCCAGCAGCCAAGGGACAGGGACCCCAGATACGCAGTATTTT
CASSQGTGTPDTQYF
>TRBV4-1|TRBJ1-5|.|TRBD1
TGCGCCAGCAGCCAAGAAGGGACGGGACAGGACTTCTATAGCAATCAGCCCCAGCATTTT
CASSQEGTGQDFYSNQPQHF
>TRBV4-1|TRBJ2-1|.|.
TGCGCCAGCAGCCAAGCCCCTGGGGCGGAGTACAATGAGCAGTTCTTC
CASSQAPGAEYNEQFF
>TRBV18|TRBJ2-7|few|TRBD1
TGTGCCAGCTCACCGCTTCGCTCGGGACAGGGTAACGAGCAGTACTTC
CASSPLRSGQGNEQYF
>TRBV4-1|TRBJ2-3|.|.
TGCGCCAGCAGCCAAGCTGGTAGTAGCGGAATTGGGGATACGCAGTATTTT
CASSQAGSSGIGDTQYF
>TRBV20-1|TRBJ2-7|.|.
TGCAGTGCTAGTTTGGCGGATCCCTACGAGCAGTACTTC
CSASLADPYEQYF